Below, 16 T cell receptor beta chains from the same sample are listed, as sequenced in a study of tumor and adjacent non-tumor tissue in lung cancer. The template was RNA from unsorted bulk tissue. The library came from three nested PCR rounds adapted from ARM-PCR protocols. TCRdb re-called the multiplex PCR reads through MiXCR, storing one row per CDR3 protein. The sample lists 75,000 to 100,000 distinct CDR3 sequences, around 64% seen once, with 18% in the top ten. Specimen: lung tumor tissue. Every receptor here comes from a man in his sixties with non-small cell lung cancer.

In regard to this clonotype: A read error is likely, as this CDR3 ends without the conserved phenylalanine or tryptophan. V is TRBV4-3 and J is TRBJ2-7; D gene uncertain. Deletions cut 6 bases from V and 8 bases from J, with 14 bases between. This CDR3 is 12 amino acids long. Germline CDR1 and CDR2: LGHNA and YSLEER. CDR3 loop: CASRQTGSQQYI. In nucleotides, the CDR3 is TGCGCCAGCAGGCAAACCGGGTCGCAGCAGTACATC.

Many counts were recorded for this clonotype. The CDR3 protein is CASSYVGTSGMKVTDTQYF. The CDR3 nucleotides read TGTGCCAGCAGTTACGTTGGGACTAGCGGGATGAAGGTCACAGATACGCAGTATTTT. J is TRBJ2-3 and V is TRBV6-2 or TRBV6-3; TRBD2 aligns across 13 bases. Losses at the gene ends were 2 bases for V and 2 bases for J; bases not matched to a gene: 10. This CDR3 has 19 amino acids. Germline CDR1 reads MNHEY; CDR2 reads SVGEGT.

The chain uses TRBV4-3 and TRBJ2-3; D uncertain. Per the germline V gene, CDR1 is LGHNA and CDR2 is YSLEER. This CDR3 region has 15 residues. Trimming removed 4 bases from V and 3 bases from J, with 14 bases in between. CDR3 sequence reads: CASSPRVWATDTQYF. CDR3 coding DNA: TGCGCCAGCAGCCCCCGTGTATGGGCTACAGATACGCAGTATTTT.

The CDR3 DNA reads TGTGCCCCCCCAGCACTCCTCCACTTT. Amino acids: CAPPALLHF. The genes are TRBV12-3 or TRBV12-4 and TRBJ1-6; unclear D gene. Trimming stripped 11 bases from V and 15 bases from J, with 11 bases between. The CDR3 sequence is 9 residues long.

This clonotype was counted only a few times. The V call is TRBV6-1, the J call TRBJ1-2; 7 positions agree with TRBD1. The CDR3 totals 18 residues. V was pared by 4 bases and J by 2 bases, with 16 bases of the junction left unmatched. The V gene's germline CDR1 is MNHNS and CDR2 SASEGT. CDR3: CASSGGINRNRGNYGYTF. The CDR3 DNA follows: TGTGCCAGCAGTGGGGGTATCAACCGGAACAGGGGAAACTATGGCTACACCTTC.

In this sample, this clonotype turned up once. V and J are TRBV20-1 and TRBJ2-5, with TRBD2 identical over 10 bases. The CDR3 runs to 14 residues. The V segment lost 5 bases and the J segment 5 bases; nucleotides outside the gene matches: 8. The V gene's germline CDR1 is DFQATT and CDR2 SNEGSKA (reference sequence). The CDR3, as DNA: TGCAGTGCTTACCCCAGCGGGAGGGCCGAGACCCAGTACTTC. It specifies CSAYPSGRAETQYF.

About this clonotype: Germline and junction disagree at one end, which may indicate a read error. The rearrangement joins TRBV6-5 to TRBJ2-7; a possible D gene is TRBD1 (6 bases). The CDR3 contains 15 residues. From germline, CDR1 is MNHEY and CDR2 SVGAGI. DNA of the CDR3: TGTGACAGCTGCAAACAGGGAGAGGGGGCCTACGAGCAGTACTTC. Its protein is CDSCKQGEGAYEQYF.

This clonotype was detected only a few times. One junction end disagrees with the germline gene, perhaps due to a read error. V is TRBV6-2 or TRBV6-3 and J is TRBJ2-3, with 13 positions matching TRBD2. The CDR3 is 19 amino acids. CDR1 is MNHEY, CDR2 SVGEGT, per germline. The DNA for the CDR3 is TGTGCCGGCAGTTACGTTGGGACTAGCGGGATGAAGGTCACAGATACGCAGTATTTT. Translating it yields CAGSYVGTSGMKVTDTQYF.

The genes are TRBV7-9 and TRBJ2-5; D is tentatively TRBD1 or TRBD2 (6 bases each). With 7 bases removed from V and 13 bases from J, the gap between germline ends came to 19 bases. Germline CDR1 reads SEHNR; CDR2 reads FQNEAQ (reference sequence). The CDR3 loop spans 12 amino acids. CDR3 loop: CASMGGVEARYF. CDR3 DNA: TGTGCCAGCATGGGGGGCGTTGAGGCCCGGTACTTC.

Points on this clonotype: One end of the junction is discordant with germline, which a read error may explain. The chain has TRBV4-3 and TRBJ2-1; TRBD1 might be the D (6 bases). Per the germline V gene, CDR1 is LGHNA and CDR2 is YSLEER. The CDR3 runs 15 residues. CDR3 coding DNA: TGCGCCGGCAGCCAAGAGGGGCGCAGGGGTAATGAACAGTTCTTC. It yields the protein CAGSQEGRRGNEQFF.

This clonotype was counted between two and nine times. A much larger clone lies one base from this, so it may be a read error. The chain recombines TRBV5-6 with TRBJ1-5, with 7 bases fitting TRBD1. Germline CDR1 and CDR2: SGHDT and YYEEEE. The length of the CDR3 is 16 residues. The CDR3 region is CAGSPGAGGHNQPQHF. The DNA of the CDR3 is TGTGCCGGCAGCCCGGGGGCAGGGGGGCACAATCAGCCCCAGCATTTT.

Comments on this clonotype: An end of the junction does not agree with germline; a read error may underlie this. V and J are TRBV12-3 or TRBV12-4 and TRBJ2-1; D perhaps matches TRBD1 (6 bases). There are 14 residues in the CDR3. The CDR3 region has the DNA TGTGACAGCAGTTTTCAGGGGAGAGACAATGGGCAGTTCTTC. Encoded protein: CDSSFQGRDNGQFF.

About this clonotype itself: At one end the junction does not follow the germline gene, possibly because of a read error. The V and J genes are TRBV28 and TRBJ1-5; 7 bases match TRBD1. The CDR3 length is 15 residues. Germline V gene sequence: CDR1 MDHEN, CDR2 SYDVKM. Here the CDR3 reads CASRPAGGSNRPQHF. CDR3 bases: TGTGCCAGCAGACCAGCAGGGGGTAGCAATCGGCCCCAGCATTTT.

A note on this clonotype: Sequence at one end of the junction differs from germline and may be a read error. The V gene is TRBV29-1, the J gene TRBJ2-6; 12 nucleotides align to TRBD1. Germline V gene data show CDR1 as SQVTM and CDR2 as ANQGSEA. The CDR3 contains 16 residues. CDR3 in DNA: TGCAGGGTTCTAGCGGGACAGGGGGCTGGGGCTAACGTCCAGACTTTC. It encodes CRVLAGQGAGANVQTF.

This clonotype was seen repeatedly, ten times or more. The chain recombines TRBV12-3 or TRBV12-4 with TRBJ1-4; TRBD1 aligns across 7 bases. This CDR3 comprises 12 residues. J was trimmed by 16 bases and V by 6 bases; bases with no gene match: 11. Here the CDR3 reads CASRTRQGRAFF. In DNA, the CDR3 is TGTGCCAGCAGGACCCGACAGGGACGGGCGTTTTTT.

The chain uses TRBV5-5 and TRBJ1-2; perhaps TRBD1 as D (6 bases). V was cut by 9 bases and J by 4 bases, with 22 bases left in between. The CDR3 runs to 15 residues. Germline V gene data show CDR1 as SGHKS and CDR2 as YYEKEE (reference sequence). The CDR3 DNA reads TGTGCCAACAGGCCCTCTACAGGGAGCCTCTATGGCTACACCTTC. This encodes CANRPSTGSLYGYTF.